The TCR beta chain described here comes from a study of T-cell reconstitution after alpha-beta-depleted transplantation in children. Preparation of the TCRbeta library was carried out with unique molecular identifiers. TCRdb re-called the PCR reads with MiXCR, one entry per CDR3 protein. The repertoire consists of about 690,000 distinct CDR3 sequences, with 16% occurring once and the leading ten covering around 0.96%. Germline V gene sequence: CDR1 DFQATT, CDR2 SNEGSKA (reference sequence). V gave up 6 bases and J gave up 3 bases, with 12 bases separating them. This CDR3 has 13 amino acids. There are many counts of this clonotype.

This chain links TRBV20-1 with TRBJ2-4; possibly TRBD2 for D (6 bases). This sequence originates from a human donor who donated a stem cell graft to a child with acute myeloid leukemia. Specimen: PBMCs from the stem cell graft donor, collected from the stem cell graft. The CDR3 region has the DNA TGCAGTGCAGGTGGAGGGAACAAAAACATTCAGTACTTC. Its protein is CSAGGGNKNIQYF.